The 2 T cell receptor beta chains below come from one sample, sequenced in a study of beta chain features in type 1 diabetes (dated 2018 in TCRdb). For these TCRs, the target antigens are not known. Libraries were built with the immunoSEQ multiplex PCR assay. The entire amount of isolated RNA was reverse transcribed using the High Capacity cDNA Reverse Transcription Kit, so the sequenced TCRB transcripts were expressed ones. TCRdb's version of the immuneACCESS table is confined to in-frame rearrangements and falls short of the full clone set. An unresolved V gene accounts for under half of the shortfall where checked; the remainder is of unknown origin. The sample table contains around 97,000 clones; only one count was recorded for roughly 28% of them. Around 0.5% of the sample is held by the ten biggest clonotypes. General conclusions and limits of the study: A moderate but significant shortening of TCRB CDR3 length was observed in type 1 diabetes patients in all four CD4+ subsets.

Sample: central memory CD4+ T cells from blood. Every receptor here comes from a woman between 18 and 29 years old with type 1 diabetes.

The CDR3 bases are TGTGCCAGCAGCCAGACAGGGGGCAGCAATCAGCCCCAGCATTTT. Its translation: CASSQTGGSNQPQHF. The chain combines TRBV7-2 with TRBJ1-5; 10 bases line up with TRBD1. Germline V CDR1 and CDR2: SGHTA, FQGNSA. V was pared by 5 bases and J by 1 base, with 2 bases of the junction left unmatched. The CDR3 runs to 15 residues.

This chain uses TRBV2 with TRBJ2-5, with a possible D match to TRBD1 (6 bases). There are 14 residues in the CDR3. Germline CDR1 SNHLY, CDR2 FYNNEI. Between the trimmed V and J ends, which lost 5 bases and 5 bases, there was a span of 15 bases. DNA for the CDR3: TGTGCCAGCAGTCCACAGGGCCCTCGGGAGACCCAGTACTTC. This encodes CASSPQGPRETQYF. Variable domain in full (rest from reference TRBV2 and TRBJ2-5): EPEVTQTPSHQVTQMGQEVILRCVPISNHLYFYWYRQILGQKVEFLVSFYNNEISEKSEIFDDQFSVERPDGSNFTLKIRSTKLEDSAMYFCASSPQGPRETQYFGPGTRLLVL.